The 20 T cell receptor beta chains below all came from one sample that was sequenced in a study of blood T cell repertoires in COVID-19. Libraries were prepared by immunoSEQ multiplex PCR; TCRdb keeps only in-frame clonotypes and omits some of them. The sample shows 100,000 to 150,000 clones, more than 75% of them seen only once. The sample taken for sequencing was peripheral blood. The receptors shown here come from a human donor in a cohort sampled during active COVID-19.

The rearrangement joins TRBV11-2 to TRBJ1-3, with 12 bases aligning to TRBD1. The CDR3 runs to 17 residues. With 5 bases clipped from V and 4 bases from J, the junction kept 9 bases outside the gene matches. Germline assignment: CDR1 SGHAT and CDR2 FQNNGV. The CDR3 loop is CASSIGRDRGLGNTIYF. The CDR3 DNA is TGTGCCAGCAGCATCGGCCGGGACAGGGGGCTCGGAAACACCATATATTTT.

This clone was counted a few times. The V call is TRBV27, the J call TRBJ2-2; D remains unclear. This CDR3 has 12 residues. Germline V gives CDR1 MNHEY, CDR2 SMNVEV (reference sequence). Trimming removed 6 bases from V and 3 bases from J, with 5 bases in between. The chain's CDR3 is CASRRDTGELFF. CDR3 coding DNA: TGTGCCAGCAGGCGAGACACCGGGGAGCTGTTTTTT.

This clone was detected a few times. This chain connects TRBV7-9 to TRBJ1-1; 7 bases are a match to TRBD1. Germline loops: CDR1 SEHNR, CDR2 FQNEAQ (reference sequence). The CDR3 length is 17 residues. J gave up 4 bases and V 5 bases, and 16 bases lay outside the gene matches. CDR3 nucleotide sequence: TGTGCCAGCAGCCTACCAGGGGGTCGGAGTCTGGGCACTGAAGCTTTCTTT. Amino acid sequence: CASSLPGGRSLGTEAFF.

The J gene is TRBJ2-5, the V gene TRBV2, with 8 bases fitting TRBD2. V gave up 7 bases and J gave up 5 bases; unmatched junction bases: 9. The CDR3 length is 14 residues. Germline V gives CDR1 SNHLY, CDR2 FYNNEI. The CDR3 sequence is CASMRSGGRETQYF. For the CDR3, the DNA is TGTGCCAGCATGAGGTCGGGAGGGAGGGAGACCCAGTACTTC.

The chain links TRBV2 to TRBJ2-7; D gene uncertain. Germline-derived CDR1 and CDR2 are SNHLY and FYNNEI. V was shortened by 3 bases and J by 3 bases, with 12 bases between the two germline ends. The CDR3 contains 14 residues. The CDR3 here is CASSDWPGRYEQYF. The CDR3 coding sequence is TGTGCCAGCAGTGATTGGCCGGGTCGCTACGAGCAGTACTTC.

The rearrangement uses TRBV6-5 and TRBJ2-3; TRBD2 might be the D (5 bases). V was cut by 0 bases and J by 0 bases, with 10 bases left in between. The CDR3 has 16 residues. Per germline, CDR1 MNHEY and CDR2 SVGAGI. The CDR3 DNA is TGTGCCAGCAGTTACTCTGGGCTAGCCAGCACAGATACGCAGTATTTT. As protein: CASSYSGLASTDTQYF.

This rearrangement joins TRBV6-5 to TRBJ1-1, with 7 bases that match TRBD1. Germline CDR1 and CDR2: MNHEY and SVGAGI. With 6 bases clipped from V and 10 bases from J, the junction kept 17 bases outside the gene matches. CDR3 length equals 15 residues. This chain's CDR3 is CASRSMGQRPSGAFF. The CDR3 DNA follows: TGTGCCAGCAGGTCCATGGGACAGAGACCGTCTGGAGCTTTCTTT.

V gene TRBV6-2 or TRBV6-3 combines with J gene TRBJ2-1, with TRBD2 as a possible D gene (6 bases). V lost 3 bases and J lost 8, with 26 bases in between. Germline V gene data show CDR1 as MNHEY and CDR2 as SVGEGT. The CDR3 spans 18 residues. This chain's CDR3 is CASSYQIPSGQRGDEQFF. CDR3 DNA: TGTGCCAGCAGTTATCAAATCCCCAGCGGGCAGAGGGGAGATGAGCAGTTCTTC.

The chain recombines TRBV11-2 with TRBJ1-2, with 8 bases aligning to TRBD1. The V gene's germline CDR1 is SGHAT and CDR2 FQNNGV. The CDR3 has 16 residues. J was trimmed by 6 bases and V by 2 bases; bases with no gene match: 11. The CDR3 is CASSLIIRGTGDGYTF. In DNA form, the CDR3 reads TGTGCCAGCAGCTTAATTATAAGGGGGACAGGAGATGGCTACACCTTC.

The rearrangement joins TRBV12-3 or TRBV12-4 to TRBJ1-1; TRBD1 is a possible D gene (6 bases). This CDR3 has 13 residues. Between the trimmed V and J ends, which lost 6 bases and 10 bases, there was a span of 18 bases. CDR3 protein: CASSSQGNLRAFF. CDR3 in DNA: TGTGCCAGCAGCTCACAGGGTAACCTGAGAGCTTTCTTT.

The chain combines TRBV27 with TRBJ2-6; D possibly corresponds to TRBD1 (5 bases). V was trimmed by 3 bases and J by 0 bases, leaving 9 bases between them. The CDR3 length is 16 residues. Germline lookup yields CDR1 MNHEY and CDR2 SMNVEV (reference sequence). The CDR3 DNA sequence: TGTGCCAGCAGTTTGGGGCTGTACTCTGGGGCCAACGTCCTGACTTTC. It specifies CASSLGLYSGANVLTF.

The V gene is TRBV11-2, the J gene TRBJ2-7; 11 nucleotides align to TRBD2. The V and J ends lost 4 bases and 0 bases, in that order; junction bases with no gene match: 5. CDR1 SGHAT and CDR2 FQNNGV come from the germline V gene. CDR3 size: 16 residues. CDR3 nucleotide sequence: TGTGCCAGCAGCTCCCCTAGCGGGAGGAGCTCCTACGAGCAGTACTTC. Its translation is CASSSPSGRSSYEQYF.

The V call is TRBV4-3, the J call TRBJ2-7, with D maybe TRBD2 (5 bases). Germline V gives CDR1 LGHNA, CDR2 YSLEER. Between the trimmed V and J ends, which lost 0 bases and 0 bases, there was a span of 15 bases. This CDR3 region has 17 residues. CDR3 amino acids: CASSQDRWTPSSYEQYF. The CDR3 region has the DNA TGCGCCAGCAGCCAAGATAGGTGGACTCCGAGCTCCTACGAGCAGTACTTC.

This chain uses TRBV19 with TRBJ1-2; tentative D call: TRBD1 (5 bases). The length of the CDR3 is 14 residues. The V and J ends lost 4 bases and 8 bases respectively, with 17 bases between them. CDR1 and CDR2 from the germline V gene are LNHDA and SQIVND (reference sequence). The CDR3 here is CASSTFHSRQGYTF. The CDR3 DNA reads TGTGCCAGTAGTACCTTCCACTCTAGACAGGGCTACACCTTC.

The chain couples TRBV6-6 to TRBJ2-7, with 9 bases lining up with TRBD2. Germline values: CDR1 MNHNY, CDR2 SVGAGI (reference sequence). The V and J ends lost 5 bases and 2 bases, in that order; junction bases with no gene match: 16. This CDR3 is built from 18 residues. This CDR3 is CASSPYPSWASGAYEQYF. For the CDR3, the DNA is TGTGCCAGCAGTCCTTATCCCTCGTGGGCTAGCGGGGCCTACGAGCAGTACTTC.

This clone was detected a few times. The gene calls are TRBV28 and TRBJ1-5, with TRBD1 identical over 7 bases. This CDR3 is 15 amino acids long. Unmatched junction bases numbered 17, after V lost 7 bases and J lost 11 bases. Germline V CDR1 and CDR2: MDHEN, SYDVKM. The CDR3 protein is CASIYLRGPAGSQHF. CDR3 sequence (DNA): TGTGCCAGCATTTATCTGAGGGGGCCCGCCGGGTCCCAGCATTTT.

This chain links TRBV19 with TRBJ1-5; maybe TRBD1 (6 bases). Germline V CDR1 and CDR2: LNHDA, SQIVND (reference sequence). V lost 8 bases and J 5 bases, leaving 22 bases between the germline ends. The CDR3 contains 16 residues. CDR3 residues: CASSQTGKGFYQPQHF. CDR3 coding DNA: TGTGCCAGTTCACAAACAGGGAAGGGGTTCTATCAGCCCCAGCATTTT.

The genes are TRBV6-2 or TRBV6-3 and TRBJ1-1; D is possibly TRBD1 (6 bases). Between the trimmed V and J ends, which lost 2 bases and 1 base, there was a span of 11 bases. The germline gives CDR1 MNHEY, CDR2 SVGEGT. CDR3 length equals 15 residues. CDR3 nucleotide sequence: TGTGCCAGCAGTTACCGGCCGACAGGGAACACTGAAGCTTTCTTT. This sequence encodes CASSYRPTGNTEAFF.

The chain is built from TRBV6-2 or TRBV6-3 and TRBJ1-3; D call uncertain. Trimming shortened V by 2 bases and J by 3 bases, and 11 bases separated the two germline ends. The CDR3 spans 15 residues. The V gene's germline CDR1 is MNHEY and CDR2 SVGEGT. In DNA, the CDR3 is TGTGCCAGCAGTTACGAGTTTCGCATTGGAAACACCATATATTTT. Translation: CASSYEFRIGNTIYF.

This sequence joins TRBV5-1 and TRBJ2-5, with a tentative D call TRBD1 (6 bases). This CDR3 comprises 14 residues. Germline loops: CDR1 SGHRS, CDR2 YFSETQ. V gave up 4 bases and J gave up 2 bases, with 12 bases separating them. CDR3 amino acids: CASSLGQAQETQYF. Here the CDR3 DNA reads TGCGCCAGCAGCCTGGGACAAGCTCAAGAGACCCAGTACTTC.